These T cell receptor beta chains were read from a single sample in a study of control samples from healthy donors and cancer patients. Produced via immunoSEQ multiplex PCR; TCRdb's table is partial and in-frame only. The data contain some 150,000 clones, 85% to 95% of them singletons. The specimen was PBMCs. The receptors derive from a man aged 60-69 years with colorectal cancer. The CDR3 runs from the conserved cysteine through the conserved F or W. Fields, in order: clone size, J gene, D gene, V gene, CDR3 DNA, CDR3 protein. D genes are given only for firm matches. The size field is filled for only some rows; it gives once, few, many or a size class.

>.|TRBJ2-7|.|TRBV7-2
TGTGCCAGCAGCTTAGATCAGACGAACGAGCAGTACTTC
CASSLDQTNEQYF
>once|TRBJ1-5|TRBD1|TRBV23-1
TGCGCCAGCAGGGGACAGGGGGCGCGGAGCAATCAGCCCCAGCATTTT
CASRGQGARSNQPQHF
>.|TRBJ2-3|TRBD2|TRBV30
TGTGCCTGGGAGGGGAGCGGGGGAGCCGATACGCAGTATTTT
CAWEGSGGADTQYF
>.|TRBJ2-3|TRBD2|TRBV4-2
TGTGCCAGCAGCCAAGAGTCACTAGCGGGGGCCCTTCGGGCAGATACGCAGTATTTT
CASSQESLAGALRADTQYF
>.|TRBJ2-6|.|TRBV30
TGTGCCTGGAGTGTAGGGGACATCGGGGCCAGGGTCCTGACTTTC
CAWSVGDIGARVLTF
>.|TRBJ1-1|.|TRBV19
TGTGCCAGTAGTATAGGGGGCGCGGTGACTGAAGCTTTCTTT
CASSIGGAVTEAFF
>.|TRBJ2-7|TRBD1|TRBV6-5
TGTGCCAGCAGGCTCGGGACAGTCTCCTACGAGCAGTACTTC
CASRLGTVSYEQYF
>.|TRBJ1-2|.|TRBV30
TGTGCCTGGGCATGGGGTGTCTCTGGCTACACCTTC
CAWAWGVSGYTF
>.|TRBJ1-5|.|TRBV12-3/TRBV12-4
TGTGCCAGCAGGTCCAATCAGCCCCAGCATTTT
CASRSNQPQHF
>.|TRBJ1-2|TRBD1|TRBV5-4
TGTGCCAGCAGCCAAGGACAGGGGGTCTTGACTAACTATGGCTACACCTTC
CASSQGQGVLTNYGYTF
>.|TRBJ2-6|.|TRBV19
TGTGCCAGTATTTTGTCTGGGGCCAACGTCCTGACTTTC
CASILSGANVLTF
>once|TRBJ2-1|.|TRBV18
TGTGCCAGCTCGAACAGGGACGGGATCAATGAGCAGTTCTTC
CASSNRDGINEQFF
>.|TRBJ1-5|TRBD1|TRBV19
TGTGCCAGTACCCTACAGGGGGCGGGCCAGCCCCAGCATTTT
CASTLQGAGQPQHF
>.|TRBJ2-5|TRBD2|TRBV4-1
TGCGCCAGCAGCCAAGGGGGGGGACTAGAGTGGGAGACCCAGTACTTC
CASSQGGGLEWETQYF
>.|TRBJ1-2|.|TRBV7-9
TGTGCCAGCAGCCAAGGGACCCTCCGGGGCTATGGCTACACCTTC
CASSQGTLRGYGYTF
>.|TRBJ2-1|TRBD2|TRBV11-2
TGTGCCAGCAGCTGGGGGACTAGCGGTTCCTACAATGAGCAGTTCTTC
CASSWGTSGSYNEQFF
>few|TRBJ1-6|TRBD1|TRBV4-1
TGCGCCAGCAGCCAGGTGGGACAGAGGGGTTGGAATTCACCCCTCCACTTT
CASSQVGQRGWNSPLHF
>.|TRBJ2-5|.|TRBV6-1
TGTGCCAGCAGTGAAAGGGCCGGATTTGAGACCCAGTACTTC
CASSERAGFETQYF
>.|TRBJ1-6|TRBD1|TRBV5-1
TGCGCCAGCAGCTTGGACAGGGGTAAATCACCCCTCCACTTT
CASSLDRGKSPLHF
>.|TRBJ1-2|TRBD1|TRBV4-1
TGCGCCAGCAGCCAAGATATAGAGGGGGCGGGAGGCTACACCTTC
CASSQDIEGAGGYTF
>once|TRBJ1-6|TRBD1|TRBV6-5
TGTGCCAGCAGTTCACAGGGGGAGTATTCACCCCTCCACTTT
CASSSQGEYSPLHF
>.|TRBJ2-3|.|TRBV6-5
TGTGCCAGCACAGACACCACAGATACGCAGTATTTT
CASTDTTDTQYF
>.|TRBJ1-2|TRBD1|TRBV6-5
TGTGCCAGCAGTTACTCCCACAGGGGAGGCTATGGCTACACCTTC
CASSYSHRGGYGYTF
>.|TRBJ2-6|.|TRBV5-1
TGCGCCAGCAGCTTTGGCAGTTCGCACTCTGGGGCCAACGTCCTGACTTTC
CASSFGSSHSGANVLTF
>.|TRBJ2-1|TRBD2|TRBV5-1
TGCGCCAGCAGCTTGGCTCTAGCGGCCAATGAGCAGTTCTTC
CASSLALAANEQFF
>.|TRBJ1-2|.|TRBV7-2
TGTGCCAGCAGCTTCACCTCTAACTATGGCTACACCTTC
CASSFTSNYGYTF
>.|TRBJ2-3|TRBD2|TRBV5-1
TGCGCCAGCAGCTTGGGGACTAGCGGGTACGATACGCAGTATTTT
CASSLGTSGYDTQYF
>.|TRBJ2-7|.|TRBV27
TGTGCCAGCAGGGGCTACGAGCAGTACTTC
CASRGYEQYF
>once|TRBJ2-7|.|TRBV19
TGTGCCAGTAGTATAACCGGAGGCTACGAGCAGTACTTC
CASSITGGYEQYF
>.|TRBJ2-5|.|TRBV28
TGTGCCAGTTACGCCGAGAATGGCGAGACCCAGTACTTC
CASYAENGETQYF
>once|TRBJ2-7|.|TRBV6-5
TGTGCCAGCAGACCCTGGACTGCGAGCTCCTACGAGCAGTACTTC
CASRPWTASSYEQYF
>few|TRBJ2-7|TRBD1|TRBV18
TGTGCCAGCTCACCACTGGGACAGGGGATTTACGAGCAGTACTTC
CASSPLGQGIYEQYF